This entry features one TCR beta chain sequence. Its antigen remains unidentified. Here immunoSEQ multiplex PCR was the method, and the copy in TCRdb shows in-frame clones only, minus some. The table lists some 80,000 clones, 95% of them singletons. This record belongs to a study of siplizumab effects on memory and regulatory T cells. The study's findings and limits: The average Treg-derived proportion among mappable alloreactive CD4+ clones was 65% to 80% with siplizumab versus about 27% in controls. Naive T cells seemed more diverse than memory cells and seemed major alloresponse contributors.

Sequences were obtained from CD8+ T cells sorted from blood. This clonotype was obtained from a human donor in good health.

CDR3 sequence reads: CASSMGQGEIHGYTF. Written as DNA, the CDR3 is TGTGCCAGCAGCATGGGACAGGGAGAAATTCATGGCTACACCTTC. The V call is TRBV7-3, the J call TRBJ1-2; 9 nucleotides agree with TRBD1. J lost 6 bases, V lost 5 bases, and 10 bases had no gene match. Germline values: CDR1 SGHTA, CDR2 FQGTGA. The CDR3 runs to 15 residues.